This T cell receptor beta chain is from a study of chemoradiotherapy in HPV16-positive cancers. Note on this clone: Its cognate antigen is unknown.

Study-wide results and caveats: Candidate HPV-specific clones and E7-related TCR motifs grew in tumor during treatment.

Sequencing used immunoSEQ multiplex PCR; TCRdb keeps in-frame clones, though not all of them. The data contain about 7,800 clones, 70% to 85% of them singletons. V shed 5 bases, J shed 7 bases, and the junction held 14 bases outside the gene matches. CDR3 length: 15 amino acids. Germline CDR1 is MNHEY and CDR2 is SVGAGI. Repertoires were sampled repeatedly during chemoradiotherapy. The rearrangement uses TRBV6-5 and TRBJ2-7, with TRBD1 matching over 7 bases. The TCR comes from a human donor with HPV-associated anogenital cancer. The specimen was blood, collected from a patient who underwent chemoradiotherapy. CDR3 residues: CASSHRQGTSLEQYF. The CDR3 DNA follows: TGTGCCAGCAGTCACAGACAGGGAACTTCTCTAGAGCAGTACTTC.